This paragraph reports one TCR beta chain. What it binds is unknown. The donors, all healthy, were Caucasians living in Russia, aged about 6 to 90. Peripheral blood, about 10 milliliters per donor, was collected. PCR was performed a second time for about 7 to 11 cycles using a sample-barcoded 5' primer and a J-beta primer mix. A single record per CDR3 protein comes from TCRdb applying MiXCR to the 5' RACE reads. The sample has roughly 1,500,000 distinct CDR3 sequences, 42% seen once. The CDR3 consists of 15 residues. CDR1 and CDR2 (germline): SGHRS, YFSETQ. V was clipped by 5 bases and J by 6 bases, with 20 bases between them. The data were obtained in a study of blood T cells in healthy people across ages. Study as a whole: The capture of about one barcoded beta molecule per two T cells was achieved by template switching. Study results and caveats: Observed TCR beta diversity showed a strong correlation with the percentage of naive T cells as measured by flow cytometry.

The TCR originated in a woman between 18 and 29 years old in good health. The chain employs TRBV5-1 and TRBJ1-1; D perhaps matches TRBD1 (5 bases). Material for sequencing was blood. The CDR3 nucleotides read TGCGCCAGCAGGTCTAATGTCCAGGGAGGCGCTGAAGCTTTCTTT. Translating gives CASRSNVQGGAEAFF.